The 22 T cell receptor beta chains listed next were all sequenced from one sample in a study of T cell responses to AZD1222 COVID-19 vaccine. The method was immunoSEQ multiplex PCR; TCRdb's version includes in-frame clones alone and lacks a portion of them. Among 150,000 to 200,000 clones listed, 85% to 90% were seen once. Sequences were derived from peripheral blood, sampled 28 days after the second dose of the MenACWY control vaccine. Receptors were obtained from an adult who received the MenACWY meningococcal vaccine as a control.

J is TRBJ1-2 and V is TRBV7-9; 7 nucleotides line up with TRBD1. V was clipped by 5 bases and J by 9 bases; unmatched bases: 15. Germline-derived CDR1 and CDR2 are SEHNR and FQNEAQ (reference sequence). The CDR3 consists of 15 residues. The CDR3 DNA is TGTGCCAGCAGCGTATTCAGACAGGGCCTCGTTAGCTACACCTTC. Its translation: CASSVFRQGLVSYTF.

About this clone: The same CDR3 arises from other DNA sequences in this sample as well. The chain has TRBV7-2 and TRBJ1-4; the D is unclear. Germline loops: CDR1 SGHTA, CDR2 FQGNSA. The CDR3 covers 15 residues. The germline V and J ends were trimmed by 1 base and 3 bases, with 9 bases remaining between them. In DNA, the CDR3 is TGTGCCAGCAGCTTAGGTGGAGGGCCTAATGAAAAACTGTTTTTT. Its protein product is CASSLGGGPNEKLFF.

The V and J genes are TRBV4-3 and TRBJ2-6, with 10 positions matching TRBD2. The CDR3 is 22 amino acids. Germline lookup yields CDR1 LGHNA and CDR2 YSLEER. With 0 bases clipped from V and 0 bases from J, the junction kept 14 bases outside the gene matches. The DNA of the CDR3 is TGCGCCAGCAGCCAAGACTCCGCCCTTTCACTAGCGGGGATCTCTGGGGCCAACGTCCTGACTTTC. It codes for CASSQDSALSLAGISGANVLTF.

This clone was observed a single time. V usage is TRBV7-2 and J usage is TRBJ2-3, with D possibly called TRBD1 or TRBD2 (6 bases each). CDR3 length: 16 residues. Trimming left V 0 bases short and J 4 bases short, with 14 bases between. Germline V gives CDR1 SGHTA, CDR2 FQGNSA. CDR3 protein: CASSLAGGQHADTQYF. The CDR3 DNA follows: TGTGCCAGCAGCTTAGCGGGGGGACAACATGCAGATACGCAGTATTTT. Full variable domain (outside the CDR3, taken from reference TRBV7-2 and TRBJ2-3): GAGVSQSPSNKVTEKGKDVELRCDPISGHTALYWYRQSLGQGLEFLIYFQGNSAPDKSGLPSDRFSAERTGGSVSTLTIQRTQQEDSAVYLCASSLAGGQHADTQYFGPGTRLTVL.

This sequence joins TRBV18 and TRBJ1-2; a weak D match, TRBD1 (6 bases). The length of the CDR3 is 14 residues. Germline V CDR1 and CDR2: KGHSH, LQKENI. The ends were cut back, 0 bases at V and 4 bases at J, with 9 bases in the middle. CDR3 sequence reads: CASSPPQGSYGYTF. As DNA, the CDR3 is TGTGCCAGCTCACCACCGCAGGGGAGCTATGGCTACACCTTC.

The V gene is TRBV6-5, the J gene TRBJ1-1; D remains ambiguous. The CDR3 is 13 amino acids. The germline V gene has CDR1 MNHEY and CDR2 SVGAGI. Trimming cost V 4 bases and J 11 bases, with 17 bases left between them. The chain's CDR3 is CASSSGRYFRAFF. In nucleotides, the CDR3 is TGTGCCAGCAGTTCCGGGCGTTACTTTAGGGCTTTCTTT.

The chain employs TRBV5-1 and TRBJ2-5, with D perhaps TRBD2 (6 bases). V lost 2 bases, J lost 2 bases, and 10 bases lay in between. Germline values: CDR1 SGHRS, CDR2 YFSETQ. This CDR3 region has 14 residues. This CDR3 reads CASSLGRRQETQYF. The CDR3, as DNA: TGCGCCAGCAGCTTAGGGAGGAGGCAAGAGACCCAGTACTTC.

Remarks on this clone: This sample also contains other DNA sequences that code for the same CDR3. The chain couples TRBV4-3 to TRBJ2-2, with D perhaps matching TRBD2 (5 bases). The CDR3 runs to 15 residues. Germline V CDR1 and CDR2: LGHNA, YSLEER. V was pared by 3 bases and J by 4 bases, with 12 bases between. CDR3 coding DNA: TGCGCCAGCAGCCAGGTCAGCGGTTCCACCGGGGAGCTGTTTTTT. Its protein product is CASSQVSGSTGELFF.

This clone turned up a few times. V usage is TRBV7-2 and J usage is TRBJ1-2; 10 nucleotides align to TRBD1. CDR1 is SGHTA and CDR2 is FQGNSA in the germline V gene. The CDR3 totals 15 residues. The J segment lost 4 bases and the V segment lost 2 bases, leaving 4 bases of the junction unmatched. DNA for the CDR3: TGTGCCAGCAGCTTATTGGGACAGGGGACCTATGGCTACACCTTC. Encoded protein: CASSLLGQGTYGYTF. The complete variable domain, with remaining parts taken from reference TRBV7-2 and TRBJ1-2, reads GAGVSQSPSNKVTEKGKDVELRCDPISGHTALYWYRQSLGQGLEFLIYFQGNSAPDKSGLPSDRFSAERTGGSVSTLTIQRTQQEDSAVYLCASSLLGQGTYGYTFGSGTRLTVV.

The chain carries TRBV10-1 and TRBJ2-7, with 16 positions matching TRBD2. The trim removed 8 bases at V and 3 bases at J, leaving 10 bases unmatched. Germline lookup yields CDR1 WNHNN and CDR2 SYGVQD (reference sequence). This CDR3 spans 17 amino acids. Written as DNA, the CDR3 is TGCGCCAGCGGACCGGGACTAGCGGGAGGGCCTTTCTACGAGCAGTACTTC. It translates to CASGPGLAGGPFYEQYF.

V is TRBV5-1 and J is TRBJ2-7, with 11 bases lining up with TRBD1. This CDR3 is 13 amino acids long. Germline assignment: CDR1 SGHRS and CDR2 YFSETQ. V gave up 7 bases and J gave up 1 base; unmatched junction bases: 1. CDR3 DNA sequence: TGCGCCAGCCGGGACAGGGGGTCCTACGAGCAGTACTTC. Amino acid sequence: CASRDRGSYEQYF.

CDR3 coding DNA: TGTGCCAGCAGCATCGGGGGCAATGAGCAGTTCTTC. Amino acids: CASSIGGNEQFF. The chain employs TRBV7-8 and TRBJ2-1; D is perhaps TRBD2 (6 bases). V lost 5 bases and J 6 bases, leaving 8 bases between the germline ends. Per germline, CDR1 SGHVS and CDR2 FQNEAQ. The CDR3 is 12 residues long.

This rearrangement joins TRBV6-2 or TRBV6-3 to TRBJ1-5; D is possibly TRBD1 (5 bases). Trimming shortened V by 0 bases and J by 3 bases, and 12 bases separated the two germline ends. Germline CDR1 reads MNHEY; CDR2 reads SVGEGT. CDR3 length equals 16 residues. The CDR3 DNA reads TGTGCCAGCAGTTACTCGAAACAGGAACACAATCAGCCCCAGCATTTT. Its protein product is CASSYSKQEHNQPQHF.

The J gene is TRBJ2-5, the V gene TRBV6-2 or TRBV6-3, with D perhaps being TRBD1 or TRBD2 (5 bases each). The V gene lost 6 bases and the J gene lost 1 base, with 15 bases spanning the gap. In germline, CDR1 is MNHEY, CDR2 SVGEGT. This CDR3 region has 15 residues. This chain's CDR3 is CASSQPTGPQETQYF. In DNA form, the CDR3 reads TGTGCCAGCAGCCAACCTACGGGACCCCAAGAGACCCAGTACTTC.

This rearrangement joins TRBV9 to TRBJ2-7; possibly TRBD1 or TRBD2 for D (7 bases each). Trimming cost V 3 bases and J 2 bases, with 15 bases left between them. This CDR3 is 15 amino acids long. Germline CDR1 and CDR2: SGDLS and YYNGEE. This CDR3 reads CASSAGGGPTYEQYF. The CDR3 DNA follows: TGTGCCAGCAGCGCAGGGGGGGGTCCCACCTACGAGCAGTACTTC. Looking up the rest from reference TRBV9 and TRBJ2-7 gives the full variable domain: DSGVTQTPKHLITATGQRVTLRCSPRSGDLSVYWYQQSLDQGLQFLIQYYNGEERAKGNILERFSAQQFPDLHSELNLSSLELGDSALYFCASSAGGGPTYEQYFGPGTRLTVT.

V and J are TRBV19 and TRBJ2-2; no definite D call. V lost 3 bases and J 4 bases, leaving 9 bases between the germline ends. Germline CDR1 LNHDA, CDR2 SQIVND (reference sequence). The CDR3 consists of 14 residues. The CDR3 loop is CASSIGSPTGELFF. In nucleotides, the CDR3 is TGTGCCAGTAGTATCGGGTCCCCCACCGGGGAGCTGTTTTTT. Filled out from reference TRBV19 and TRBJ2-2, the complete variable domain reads DGGITQSPKYLFRKEGQNVTLSCEQNLNHDAMYWYRQDPGQGLRLIYYSQIVNDFQKGDIAEGYSVSREKKESFPLTVTSAQKNPTAFYLCASSIGSPTGELFFGEGSRLTVL.

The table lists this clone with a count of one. The DNA of the CDR3 is TGTGCCAGCAGAGTGGAGGCAGGCACTGAAGCTTTCTTT. Residues: CASRVEAGTEAFF. The J gene is TRBJ1-1, the V gene TRBV6-5; D unclear. Germline loops: CDR1 MNHEY, CDR2 SVGAGI. V lost 6 bases and J 4 bases, leaving 12 bases between the germline ends. This CDR3 has 13 amino acids.

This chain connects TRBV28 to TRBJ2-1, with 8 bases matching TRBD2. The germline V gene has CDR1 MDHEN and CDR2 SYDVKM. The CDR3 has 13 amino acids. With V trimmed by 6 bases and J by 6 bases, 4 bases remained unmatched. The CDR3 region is CASSHAGGNEQFF. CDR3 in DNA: TGTGCCAGCAGCCATGCGGGGGGCAATGAGCAGTTCTTC. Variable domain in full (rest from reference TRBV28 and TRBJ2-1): DVKVTQSSRYLVKRTGEKVFLECVQDMDHENMFWYRQDPGLGLRLIYFSYDVKMKEKGDIPEGYSVSREKKERFSLILESASTNQTSMYLCASSHAGGNEQFFGPGTRLTVL.

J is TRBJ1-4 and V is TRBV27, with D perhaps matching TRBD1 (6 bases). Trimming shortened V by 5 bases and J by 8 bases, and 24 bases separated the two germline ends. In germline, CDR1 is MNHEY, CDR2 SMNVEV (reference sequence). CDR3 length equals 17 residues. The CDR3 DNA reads TGTGCCAGCAGTCCCCGACAGGTGCCGGCCACGGGGGAAAAACTGTTTTTT. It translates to CASSPRQVPATGEKLFF.

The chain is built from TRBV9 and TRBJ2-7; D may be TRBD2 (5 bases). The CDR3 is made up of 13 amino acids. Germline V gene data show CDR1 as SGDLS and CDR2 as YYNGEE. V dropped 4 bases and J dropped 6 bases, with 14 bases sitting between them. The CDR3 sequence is CASSSRGPSEQYF. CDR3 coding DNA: TGTGCCAGCAGCTCCCGAGGGCCTAGCGAGCAGTACTTC.

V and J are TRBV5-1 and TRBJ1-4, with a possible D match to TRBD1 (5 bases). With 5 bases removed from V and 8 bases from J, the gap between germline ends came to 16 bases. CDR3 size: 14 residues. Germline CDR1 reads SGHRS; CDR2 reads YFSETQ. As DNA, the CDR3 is TGCGCCAGCAGGCTGCGGGGGGTTGGAGAAAAACTGTTTTTT. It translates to CASRLRGVGEKLFF.

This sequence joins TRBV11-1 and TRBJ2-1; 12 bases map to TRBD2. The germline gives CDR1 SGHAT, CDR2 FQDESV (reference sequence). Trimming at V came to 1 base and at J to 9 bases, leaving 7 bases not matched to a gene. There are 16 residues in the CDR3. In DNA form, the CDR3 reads TGTGCCAGCAGCTTAGGGACTAGCGGGAATCAGGGTGAGCAGTTCTTC. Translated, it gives CASSLGTSGNQGEQFF. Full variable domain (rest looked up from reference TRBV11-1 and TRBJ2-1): EAEVAQSPRYKITEKSQAVAFWCDPISGHATLYWYRQILGQGPELLVQFQDESVVDDSQLPKDRFSAERLKGVDSTLKIQPAELGDSAMYLCASSLGTSGNQGEQFFGPGTRLTVL.